The text below deals with one T cell receptor (beta chain). Germline-derived CDR1 and CDR2 are LGHNA and YNFKEQ. The CDR3 extends over 14 amino acids. The V gene lost 0 bases and the J gene lost 6 bases, with 9 bases spanning the gap. This record comes from a study of blood T cell repertoires in COVID-19. Clones were sequenced by immunoSEQ multiplex PCR, and TCRdb holds only the in-frame ones, with some missing. The sample includes fewer than 150,000 clones, 81% of them seen just once. This TCR was sampled from a man over 45 with acute or convalescent COVID-19. Sequenced sample: peripheral blood. The chain carries TRBV4-2 and TRBJ1-5; possibly TRBD1 for D (5 bases). CDR3 DNA sequence: TGTGCCAGCAGCCAAGAGGGCGGGGGTCAGCCCCAGCATTTT. This translates into CASSQEGGGQPQHF.